The next 14 T cell receptor beta chains were all read from a single sample in a study of shared clonotypes between healthy human individuals. Only in-frame clones appear in the TCRdb table, and some are missing; sequencing was by immunoSEQ multiplex PCR. The sample has roughly 2.5 million clones; roughly nine tenths are singletons. The sequencing sample was made of naive CD4+ T cells sorted from blood. Subset described: CD45RA+ positively selected. All receptors derive from a man aged 18 to 29 in good health.

The chain has TRBV10-1 and TRBJ2-5, with 8 nucleotides matching TRBD1. The CDR3 consists of 13 residues. The germline CDR1 and CDR2 sequences are WNHNN and SYGVQD (reference sequence). V shed 8 bases, J shed 2 bases, and the junction held 4 bases outside the gene matches. The CDR3 nucleotides read TGCGCCAGCCAGGGACAGGCTCAAGAGACCCAGTACTTC. This gives the protein CASQGQAQETQYF.

The chain links TRBV5-1 to TRBJ1-3; D gene uncertain. Trimming left V 0 bases short and J 9 bases short, with 10 bases between. Germline V lookup: CDR1 SGHRS, CDR2 YFSETQ. CDR3 length: 13 residues. CDR3: CASSLGAAVTIYF. CDR3 DNA sequence: TGCGCCAGCAGCTTGGGGGCTGCGGTCACCATATATTTT.

CDR3 sequence: CASKSGGGETQYF. The CDR3 coding sequence is TGTGCCAGCAAAAGCGGGGGCGGGGAGACCCAGTACTTC. V usage is TRBV2 and J usage is TRBJ2-5; the match to TRBD2 covers 8 bases. V was pared by 7 bases and J by 5 bases, with 6 bases of the junction left unmatched. The CDR3 has 13 amino acids. Germline loops: CDR1 SNHLY, CDR2 FYNNEI.

To note about this clone: The same CDR3 arises from other DNA sequences in this sample as well. The chain carries TRBV6-5 and TRBJ1-2; weak D call: TRBD1 (5 bases). The length of the CDR3 is 12 residues. CDR1 and CDR2 from the germline V gene are MNHEY and SVGAGI. V lost 6 bases and J 8 bases, leaving 13 bases between the germline ends. DNA of the CDR3: TGTGCCAGCAGCCCGGGGCCCGGCGGCTACACCTTC. Translated, it gives CASSPGPGGYTF.

Worth noting for this clone: The same CDR3 arises from other DNA sequences in this sample as well. This rearrangement joins TRBV5-1 to TRBJ2-1, with D possibly being TRBD2 (6 bases). This CDR3 has 15 residues. Germline CDR1 is SGHRS and CDR2 is YFSETQ. V was shortened by 0 bases and J by 1 base, with 8 bases between the two germline ends. The chain's CDR3 is CASSLGLESYNEQFF. The CDR3 nucleotides are TGCGCCAGCAGCTTGGGACTAGAATCCTACAATGAGCAGTTCTTC.

In the case of this clone: Other DNA sequences in the sample encode the same CDR3. This sequence joins TRBV18 and TRBJ2-7, with 8 bases identical to TRBD2. The V segment lost 2 bases and the J segment 2 bases; nucleotides outside the gene matches: 2. The CDR3 loop spans 14 amino acids. The germline CDR1 and CDR2 sequences are KGHSH and LQKENI. The CDR3 region is CASSPTSGTYEQYF. The CDR3 DNA sequence: TGTGCCAGCTCACCAACTAGCGGAACCTACGAGCAGTACTTC.

V and J are TRBV10-2 and TRBJ2-3; TRBD2 matches at 8 bases. Trimming at V came to 0 bases and at J to 3 bases, leaving 8 bases not matched to a gene. The germline V gene has CDR1 WSHSY and CDR2 SAAADI. The CDR3 is made up of 17 amino acids. In nucleotides, the CDR3 is TGCGCCAGCAGTGAGTCCCCCGGGGCGGGGGGAACAGATACGCAGTATTTT. As protein: CASSESPGAGGTDTQYF.

The V gene is TRBV5-1, the J gene TRBJ2-5; TRBD1 matches 9 bases. Germline lookup yields CDR1 SGHRS and CDR2 YFSETQ. CDR3 length equals 14 residues. V was pared by 8 bases and J by 5 bases, with 10 bases of the junction left unmatched. CDR3 sequence (DNA): TGCGCCAGTTACAATACAGGGGGCACTGAGACCCAGTACTTC. This translates into CASYNTGGTETQYF.

CDR3 in DNA: TGCGCCAGCAGCCAAGGACGACAGGGAAGCAATCAGCCCCAGCATTTT. Translating gives CASSQGRQGSNQPQHF. This chain joins TRBV4-1 and TRBJ1-5, with 7 positions matching TRBD1. The CDR3 runs to 16 residues. Germline CDR1 is MGHRA and CDR2 is YSYEKL. The V segment lost 1 base and the J segment 1 base; nucleotides outside the gene matches: 4.

V usage is TRBV7-9 and J usage is TRBJ2-1, with D maybe TRBD2 (6 bases). The germline V gene encodes CDR1 SEHNR and CDR2 FQNEAQ (reference sequence). V dropped 1 base and J dropped 4 bases, with 11 bases sitting between them. The CDR3 extends over 15 amino acids. CDR3 protein: CASSLVGLAYNEQFF. In nucleotides, the CDR3 is TGTGCCAGCAGCTTAGTGGGACTGGCATACAATGAGCAGTTCTTC.

The chain links TRBV7-2 to TRBJ2-1, with TRBD2 matching over 7 bases. The CDR3 has 13 residues. The V gene end was trimmed by 3 bases and the J gene end by 15 bases; junction bases not matched to a gene: 11. The germline V gene has CDR1 SGHTA and CDR2 FQGNSA. CDR3 nucleotides: TGTGCCAGCAGCTTGGTGGCGGCGGGAGATGGGTTCTTC. Protein sequence: CASSLVAAGDGFF.

Remarks on this clone: Distinct nucleotide sequences in the sample also encode this CDR3. The rearrangement joins TRBV5-1 to TRBJ1-2; D not resolved. The CDR3 is 13 amino acids. Trimming took off 2 bases at V and 1 base at J, with 6 bases between the two ends. Germline V gene lookup returns CDR1 SGHRS and CDR2 YFSETQ. CDR3 sequence: CASSFGDNYGYTF. In DNA form, the CDR3 reads TGCGCCAGCAGCTTCGGGGATAACTATGGCTACACCTTC.

V gene TRBV5-1 combines with J gene TRBJ2-1, with unresolved D. V lost 0 bases and J 6 bases, leaving 16 bases between the germline ends. The CDR3 has 16 amino acids. Germline V gene lookup returns CDR1 SGHRS and CDR2 YFSETQ. The chain's CDR3 is CASSLVPDSISNEQFF. The CDR3, as DNA: TGCGCCAGCAGCTTGGTCCCCGACTCAATTAGCAATGAGCAGTTCTTC.

Concerning this clone itself: The identical CDR3 is also encoded by other nucleotide sequences in the sample. The V gene is TRBV5-1, the J gene TRBJ2-7; perhaps TRBD2 as D (5 bases). The CDR3 sequence is 14 residues long. Trimming took off 4 bases at V and 0 bases at J, with 11 bases between the two ends. Germline V CDR1 and CDR2: SGHRS, YFSETQ. The DNA of the CDR3 is TGCGCCAGCAGCCCCTCGGGGAGCTCCTACGAGCAGTACTTC. It specifies CASSPSGSSYEQYF.